The rows below give T cell receptor beta chains drawn from one sample of a study of CD8+ T cells in alopecia areata. Clones were read by immunoSEQ multiplex PCR, and TCRdb kept only the in-frame ones, dropping some. Among 200,000 or so clones listed, more than 45% were seen once. The sequenced sample was CD4+ T cells sorted from blood, obtained at week 0. These receptors came from a human donor with alopecia areata. Both conserved end residues are part of each CDR3. A D gene is named only where the DNA matches it firmly. Rows may omit the clone size; those that give it use once, few, many or a size class.

D gene,V gene,J gene,clone size,CDR3 protein,CDR3 DNA
.,TRBV6-4,TRBJ1-1,.,CASSDRANTEAFF,TGTGCCAGCAGTGACAGGGCTAACACTGAAGCTTTCTTT
TRBD1,TRBV5-1,TRBJ2-4,.,CASSLSTGGEVVQYF,TGCGCCAGCAGCTTGTCGACAGGGGGAGAGGTAGTCCAGTACTTC
.,TRBV5-1,TRBJ2-5,.,CASSLALKETQYF,TGCGCCAGCAGCTTGGCGCTTAAAGAGACCCAGTACTTC
.,TRBV29-1,TRBJ1-1,.,CSVGNMNTEAFF,TGCAGCGTTGGGAACATGAACACTGAAGCTTTCTTT
.,TRBV5-1,TRBJ1-1,.,CASSLNTGNTEAFF,TGCGCCAGCAGCTTGAATACAGGTAACACTGAAGCTTTCTTT
TRBD1,TRBV2,TRBJ1-5,.,CASSGQGFGNQPQHF,TGTGCCAGCAGCGGACAGGGTTTTGGAAATCAGCCCCAGCATTTT
.,TRBV30,TRBJ1-5,.,CAWSRGSDQPQHF,TGTGCCTGGAGTAGGGGATCGGATCAGCCCCAGCATTTT
TRBD2,TRBV7-8,TRBJ2-7,.,CASTVAGLAAYEQYF,TGTGCCAGCACCGTGGCGGGACTAGCGGCCTACGAGCAGTACTTC
TRBD1,TRBV5-5,TRBJ1-5,.,CASSQTGPAEPQHF,TGTGCCAGCAGCCAGACAGGGCCCGCAGAGCCCCAGCATTTT
TRBD1,TRBV4-1,TRBJ1-1,.,CASSPRDRDTEAFF,TGCGCCAGCAGCCCGCGGGACAGGGACACTGAAGCTTTCTTT
.,TRBV29-1,TRBJ1-1,.,CSVGRAVNTEAFF,TGCAGCGTTGGTCGGGCTGTGAACACTGAAGCTTTCTTT
.,TRBV5-1,TRBJ1-2,once,CASSFGTGPEGYTF,TGCGCCAGCAGCTTCGGAACAGGGCCTGAGGGCTACACCTTC
.,TRBV2,TRBJ1-4,.,CATSRGTNEKLFF,TGTGCCACTTCCCGGGGAACTAATGAAAAACTGTTTTTT
.,TRBV9,TRBJ2-7,once,CASSTTGNAYEQYF,TGTGCCAGCAGCACCACAGGGAACGCCTACGAGCAGTACTTC
.,TRBV27,TRBJ1-5,.,CASSFTKYSNQPQHF,TGTGCCAGCAGTTTTACCAAGTATAGCAATCAGCCCCAGCATTTT
TRBD1,TRBV29-1,TRBJ1-1,.,CSVEYGQANTEAFF,TGCAGCGTTGAATACGGACAGGCGAACACTGAAGCTTTCTTT
.,TRBV23-1,TRBJ1-1,.,CASSQFRGFRDTEAFF,TGCGCCAGCAGTCAATTCAGAGGTTTTAGGGACACTGAAGCTTTCTTT
TRBD1,TRBV7-2,TRBJ2-5,few,CASSLALTGGRQTQYF,TGTGCCAGCAGCTTAGCCCTCACAGGGGGCAGACAGACCCAGTACTTC
TRBD1,TRBV7-7,TRBJ2-5,.,CASSWGTGEETQYF,TGTGCCAGCAGCTGGGGGACAGGGGAAGAGACCCAGTACTTC
TRBD1,TRBV10-2,TRBJ2-1,few,CASTEMGQSIEQFF,TGCGCCAGCACTGAGATGGGACAGTCCATTGAGCAGTTCTTC
TRBD1,TRBV6-1,TRBJ1-1,.,CASNNRGRTEAFF,TGTGCCAGTAATAACAGGGGTCGGACTGAAGCTTTCTTT
TRBD1,TRBV18,TRBJ2-1,.,CASSPPGQGDNEQFF,TGTGCCAGCTCACCACCGGGACAGGGGGACAATGAGCAGTTCTTC
TRBD2,TRBV18,TRBJ2-5,.,CASSPQSGSETQYF,TGTGCCAGCTCACCACAAAGCGGGAGCGAGACCCAGTACTTC
.,TRBV4-2,TRBJ1-6,once,CASSQVTQGSPLHF,TGTGCCAGCAGCCAAGTCACCCAGGGTTCACCCCTCCACTTT
.,TRBV6-6,TRBJ1-5,.,CASSYGSNQPQHF,TGTGCCAGCAGTTACGGTAGCAATCAGCCCCAGCATTTT
.,TRBV5-1,TRBJ2-5,few,CASSLTQETQYF,TGCGCCAGCAGCTTGACCCAAGAGACCCAGTACTTC
.,TRBV30,TRBJ1-1,.,CAWASYTEAFF,TGTGCCTGGGCCAGCTATACTGAAGCTTTCTTT
.,TRBV6-1,TRBJ2-6,.,CASSISGAGANVLTF,TGTGCCAGCAGTATTTCAGGGGCTGGGGCCAACGTCCTGACTTTC
.,TRBV29-1,TRBJ1-2,.,CSVELPYGYTF,TGCAGCGTTGAACTACCATACGGCTACACCTTC
.,TRBV7-2,TRBJ1-3,few,CASSWRGSNSGNTIYF,TGTGCCAGCAGCTGGCGGGGCAGCAACTCTGGAAACACCATATATTTT
TRBD1,TRBV11-3,TRBJ2-2,.,CASSEGARRTGELFF,TGTGCCAGCAGCGAGGGGGCGCGTCGCACCGGGGAGCTGTTTTTT
.,TRBV5-1,TRBJ2-4,few,CASSLPPGNIQYF,TGCGCCAGCAGCTTGCCCCCAGGGAACATTCAGTACTTC
.,TRBV11-2,TRBJ2-1,.,CASSPYGVSRGGRHNEQFF,TGTGCCAGCAGCCCCTACGGGGTCTCTAGGGGGGGGCGACACAATGAGCAGTTCTTC
.,TRBV6-5,TRBJ1-4,.,CASKSSEKLFF,TGTGCCAGCAAATCGAGCGAAAAACTGTTTTTT
.,TRBV9,TRBJ1-2,.,CASSPSGSPDYGYTF,TGTGCCAGCAGCCCTAGTGGGTCTCCCGACTATGGCTACACCTTC
TRBD2,TRBV5-1,TRBJ2-7,.,CASSLATSGRRRTYEQYF,TGCGCCAGCAGCTTGGCCACTAGCGGGAGACGTAGGACCTACGAGCAGTACTTC
.,TRBV9,TRBJ2-7,once,CASSGDSYGSTEQYF,TGTGCCAGCAGCGGAGACAGCTACGGTTCCACCGAGCAGTACTTC